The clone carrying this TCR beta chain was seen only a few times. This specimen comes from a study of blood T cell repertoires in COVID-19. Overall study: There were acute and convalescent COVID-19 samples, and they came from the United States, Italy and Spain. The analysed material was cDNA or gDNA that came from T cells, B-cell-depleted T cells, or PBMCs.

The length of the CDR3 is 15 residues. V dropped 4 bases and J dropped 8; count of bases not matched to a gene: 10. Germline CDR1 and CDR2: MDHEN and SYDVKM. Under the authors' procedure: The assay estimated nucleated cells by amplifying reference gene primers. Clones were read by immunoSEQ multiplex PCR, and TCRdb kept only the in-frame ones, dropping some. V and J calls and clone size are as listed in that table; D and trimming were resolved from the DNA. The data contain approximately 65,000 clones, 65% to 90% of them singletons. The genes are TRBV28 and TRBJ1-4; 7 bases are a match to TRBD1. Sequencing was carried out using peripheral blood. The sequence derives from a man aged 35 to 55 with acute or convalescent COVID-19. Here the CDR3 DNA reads TGTGCCAGCAGTTGGTCGCGACAGGGCTTCGAAAAACTGTTTTTT. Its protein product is CASSWSRQGFEKLFF.